Listed here is a single T cell receptor (beta chain). Its antigen is undetermined. Clones were read by immunoSEQ multiplex PCR, and TCRdb kept only the in-frame ones, dropping some. The table includes about 7,000 clones, roughly 70% detected once. This specimen belongs to a study of somatic mutations in cytotoxic T cells in rheumatoid arthritis. Study as a whole: Selected T-cell populations stained with V beta antibodies were isolated by flow sorting to nearly 100% purity; these included V beta1+ cells subjected to TCRB sequencing.

Broader study findings: Compared with age-matched healthy controls, rheumatoid arthritis patients did not differ significantly in CD8+ T-cell clonality. There were about an eighth of the roughly 60 patients in whom the largest CD8+ clone exceeded 20% of CD8+ cells. For patients with rheumatoid arthritis, CD8+ clonality went up with age, while healthy controls showed no such change.

The CDR3 runs to 14 residues. J was trimmed by 4 bases and V by 6 bases; bases with no gene match: 6. Looked up from germline, CDR1 is ENHRY and CDR2 is SYGVKD. The chain is built from TRBV10-3 and TRBJ2-1; TRBD1 agrees at 7 bases. Sequenced: CD8+ T cells sorted from blood. This sequence was found in an adult with rheumatoid arthritis. As DNA, the CDR3 is TGTGCCATCAGAAGACAGGGTCCTTACAATGAGCAGTTCTTC. This gives the protein CAIRRQGPYNEQFF.